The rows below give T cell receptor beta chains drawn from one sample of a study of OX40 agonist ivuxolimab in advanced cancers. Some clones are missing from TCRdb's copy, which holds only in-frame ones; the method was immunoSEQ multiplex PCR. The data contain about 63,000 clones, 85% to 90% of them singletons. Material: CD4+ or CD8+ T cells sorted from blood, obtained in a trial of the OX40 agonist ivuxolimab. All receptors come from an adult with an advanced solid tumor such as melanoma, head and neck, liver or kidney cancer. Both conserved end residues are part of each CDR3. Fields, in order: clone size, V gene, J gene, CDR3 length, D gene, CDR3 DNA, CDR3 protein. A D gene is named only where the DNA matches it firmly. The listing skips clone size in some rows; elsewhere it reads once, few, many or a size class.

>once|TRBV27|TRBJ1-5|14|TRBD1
TGTGCCAGCAGTAGGGACAGGGGGAATCAGCCCCAGCATTTT
CASSRDRGNQPQHF
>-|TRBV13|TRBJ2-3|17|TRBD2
TGTGCCAGCAGCCGATACCGAAGACTAGCAGTCGATGATACGCAGTATTTT
CASSRYRRLAVDDTQYF
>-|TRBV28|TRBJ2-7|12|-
TGTGCCAGCAGTTACCAGAACTACGAGCAGTACTTC
CASSYQNYEQYF
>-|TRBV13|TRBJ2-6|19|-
TGTGCCAGCAGCTTAGGCAATCCGGCATGGGGATCTGGGGCCAACGTCCTGACTTTC
CASSLGNPAWGSGANVLTF
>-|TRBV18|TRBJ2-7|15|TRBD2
TGTGCCAGCTCACAACTAGCGGGAGAGGTTTACGAGCAGTACTTC
CASSQLAGEVYEQYF
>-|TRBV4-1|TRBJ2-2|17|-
TGCGCCAGCAGCCAAGAAATACCGCTATCGAGGGCCGGGGAGCTGTTTTTT
CASSQEIPLSRAGELFF
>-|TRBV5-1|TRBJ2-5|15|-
TGCGCCAGCAGCTTGGCCGGACAAACCCAAGAGACCCAGTACTTC
CASSLAGQTQETQYF
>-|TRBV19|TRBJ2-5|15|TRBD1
TGTGCCAGTAGTACCCCTGACAGGGCCCAAGTGACCCAGTACTTC
CASSTPDRAQVTQYF
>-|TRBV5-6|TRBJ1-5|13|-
TGTGCCAGCAGCAGGGACATAAATCAGCCCCAGCATTTT
CASSRDINQPQHF
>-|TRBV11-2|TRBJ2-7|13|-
TGTGCCAGCAGCTCCAGCAGGAGCTACGAGCAGTACTTC
CASSSSRSYEQYF
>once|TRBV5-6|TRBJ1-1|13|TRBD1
TGTGCCAGCAGATACAGGGGATTGACTGAAGCTTTCTTT
CASRYRGLTEAFF
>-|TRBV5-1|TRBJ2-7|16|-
TGCGCCAGCAGCTTGGTATCGGGGCGCCCCCCCTACGAGCAGTACTTC
CASSLVSGRPPYEQYF
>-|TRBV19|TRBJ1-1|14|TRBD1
TGTGCCAGTAGTACATCAGGGGGGCGAACTGAAGCTTTCTTT
CASSTSGGRTEAFF
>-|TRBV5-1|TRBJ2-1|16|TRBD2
TGCGCCAGCAGCTTGGCGGTAGCGGGAGTAATCAATGAGCAGTTCTTC
CASSLAVAGVINEQFF
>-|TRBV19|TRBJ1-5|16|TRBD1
TGTGCCAGTAGTATAGTCCCCGACAGGGGAGGTCAGCCCCAGCATTTT
CASSIVPDRGGQPQHF
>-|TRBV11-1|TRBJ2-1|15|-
TGTGCCAGCAGCTTAATGGCAGGGATATACAATGAGCAGTTCTTC
CASSLMAGIYNEQFF
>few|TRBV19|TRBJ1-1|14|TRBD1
TGTGCCAGTAGGATACAGGGGGTGGGTACTGAAGCTTTCTTT
CASRIQGVGTEAFF
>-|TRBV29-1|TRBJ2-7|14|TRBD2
TGCAGCGTTGATTTGGCGGGAGGCACCGGCGAGCAGTACTTC
CSVDLAGGTGEQYF
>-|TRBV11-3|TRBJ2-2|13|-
TGTGCCAGCAGCTTTACGAGCACCGGGGAGCTGTTTTTT
CASSFTSTGELFF
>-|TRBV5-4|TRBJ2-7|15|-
TGTGCCAGCAGCTTGGGAACAGGGAGAAACTACGAGCAGTACTTC
CASSLGTGRNYEQYF
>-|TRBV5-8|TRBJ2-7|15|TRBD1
TGTGCCAGCAGGGAACCCGGGACAGGAGGTTACGAGCAGTACTTC
CASREPGTGGYEQYF
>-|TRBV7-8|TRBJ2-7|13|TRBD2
TGTGCCAGCAGCTTAGCGGGGTCGGGGAGGGAATACTTC
CASSLAGSGREYF
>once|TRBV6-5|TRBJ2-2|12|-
TGTGCCAGCAAGAGGAGCACCGGGGAGCTGTTTTTT
CASKRSTGELFF
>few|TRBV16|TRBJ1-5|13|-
TGTGCCAGCAGCCGGGACATCAATCAGCCCCAGCATTTT
CASSRDINQPQHF
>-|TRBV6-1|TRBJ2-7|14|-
TGTGCCAGCAGTGAGTGGGGTGAACCAAACGAGCAGTACTTC
CASSEWGEPNEQYF
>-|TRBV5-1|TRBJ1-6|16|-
TGCGCCAGCAGCTTGGGGGCCCGTGGAGATGGTTCACCCCTCCACTTT
CASSLGARGDGSPLHF
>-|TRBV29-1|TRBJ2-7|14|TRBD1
TGCAGCGTTGCATTAACAGGGGGGACCTACGAGCAGTACTTC
CSVALTGGTYEQYF
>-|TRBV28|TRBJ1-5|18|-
TGTGCCAGCAGTTCGACATCCGGGGCGACCATAGCAATCAGCCCCCAGCATTTT
CASSSTSGATIAISPQHF
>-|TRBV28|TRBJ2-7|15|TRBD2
TGTGCCAGCAGTTTGGAACTAGCGGGATACTACGAGCAGTACTTC
CASSLELAGYYEQYF
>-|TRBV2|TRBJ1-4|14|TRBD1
TGTGCCAGCAACAACAGGGGACCTAATGAAAAACTGTTTTTT
CASNNRGPNEKLFF
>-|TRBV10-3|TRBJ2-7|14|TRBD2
TGTGCCATCAGTGAGCTAGGACTAGTGAACGAGCAGTACTTC
CAISELGLVNEQYF